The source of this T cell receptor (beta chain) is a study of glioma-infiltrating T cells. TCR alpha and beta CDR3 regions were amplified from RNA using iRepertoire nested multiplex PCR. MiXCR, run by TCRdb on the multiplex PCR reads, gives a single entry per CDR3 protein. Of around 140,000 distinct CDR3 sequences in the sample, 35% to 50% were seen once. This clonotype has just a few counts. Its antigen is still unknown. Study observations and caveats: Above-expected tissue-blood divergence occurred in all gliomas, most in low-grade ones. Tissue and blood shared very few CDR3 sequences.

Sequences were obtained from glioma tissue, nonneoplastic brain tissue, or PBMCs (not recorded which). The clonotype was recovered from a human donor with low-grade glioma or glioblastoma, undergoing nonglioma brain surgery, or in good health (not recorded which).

CDR3 sequence reads: CSARPGINEQFF. The CDR3, as DNA: TGCAGTGCTAGACCAGGGATCAATGAGCAGTTCTTC. The chain uses TRBV20-1 and TRBJ2-1; TRBD1 might be the D (5 bases). V was trimmed by 2 bases and J by 6 bases, leaving 8 bases between them. The CDR3 is 12 amino acids. Germline V CDR1 and CDR2: DFQATT, SNEGSKA (reference sequence).